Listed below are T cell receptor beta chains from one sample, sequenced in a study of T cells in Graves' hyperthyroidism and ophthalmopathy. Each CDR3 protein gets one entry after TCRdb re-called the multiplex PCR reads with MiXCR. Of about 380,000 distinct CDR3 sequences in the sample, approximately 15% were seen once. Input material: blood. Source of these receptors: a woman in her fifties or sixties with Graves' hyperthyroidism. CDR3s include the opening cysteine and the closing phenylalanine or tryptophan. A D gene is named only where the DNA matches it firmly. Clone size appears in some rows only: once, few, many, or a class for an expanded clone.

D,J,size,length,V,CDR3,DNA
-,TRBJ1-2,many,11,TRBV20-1,CSAMGARGYTF,TGCAGTGCTATGGGGGCGCGAGGCTACACCTTC
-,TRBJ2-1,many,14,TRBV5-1,CASSLLLRRNEQFF,TGCGCCAGCAGCTTGTTACTTCGGAGAAATGAGCAGTTCTTC
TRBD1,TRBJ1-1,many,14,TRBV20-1,CSARARTGWTEAFF,TGCAGTGCTAGAGCCCGGACAGGGTGGACTGAAGCTTTCTTT
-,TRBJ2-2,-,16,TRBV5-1,CASSLVWQANTGELFF,TGCGCCAGCAGCTTGGTGTGGCAAGCGAACACCGGGGAGCTGTTTTTT
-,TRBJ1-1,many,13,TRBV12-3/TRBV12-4,CASSLDVARGAFF,TGTGCCAGCAGTTTAGATGTGGCCCGAGGGGCTTTCTTT
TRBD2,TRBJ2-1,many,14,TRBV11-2,CASRVGGSSNEQFF,TGTGCCAGCAGGGTGGGCGGGAGTAGTAATGAGCAGTTCTTC
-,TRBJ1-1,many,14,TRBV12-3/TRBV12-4,CASRPIYENTEAFF,TGTGCCAGCAGGCCCATTTACGAAAACACTGAAGCTTTCTTT
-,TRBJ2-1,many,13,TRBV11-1,CASSLAAYNEQFF,TGTGCCAGCAGCTTAGCTGCATACAATGAGCAGTTCTTC
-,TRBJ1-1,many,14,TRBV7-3,CASSLTPGNTEAFF,TGTGCCAGCAGCTTAACACCAGGGAACACTGAAGCTTTCTTT
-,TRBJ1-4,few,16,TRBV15,CATSRGAGRNNEKLFF,TGTGCCACCAGCAGAGGGGCAGGGAGGAATAATGAAAAACTGTTTTTT
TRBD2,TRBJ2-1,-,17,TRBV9,CASSVGWWASGYNEQFF,TGTGCCAGCAGCGTGGGTTGGTGGGCTAGCGGTTACAATGAGCAGTTCTTC
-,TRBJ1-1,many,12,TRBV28,CASRDLNTEAFF,TGTGCCAGCAGGGACCTGAACACTGAAGCTTTCTTT
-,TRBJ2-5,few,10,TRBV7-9,CASTGETQYF,TGTGCCAGCACAGGGGAGACCCAGTACTTC
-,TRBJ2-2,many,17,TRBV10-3,CAISESGGDLHTGELFF,TGTGCCATCAGTGAGTCGGGGGGAGACTTACACACCGGGGAGCTGTTTTTT
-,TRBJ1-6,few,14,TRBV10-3,CAISEDSDNSPLHF,TGTGCCATCAGTGAGGACAGCGATAATTCACCCCTCCACTTT
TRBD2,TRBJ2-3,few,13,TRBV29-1,CSAEAGADTAQYF,TGCAGCGCCGAAGCGGGAGCGGACACGGCGCAGTATTTT
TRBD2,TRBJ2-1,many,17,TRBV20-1,CSARVRASGSSYNEQFF,TGCAGTGCTAGAGTACGTGCTAGCGGTAGCTCCTACAATGAGCAGTTCTTC
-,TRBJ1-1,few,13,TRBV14,CASSQGEDTEAFF,TGTGCCAGCAGCCAAGGGGAGGACACTGAAGCTTTCTTT
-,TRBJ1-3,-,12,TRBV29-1,CSGITVANTIYF,TGCAGCGGGATAACAGTAGCGAACACCATATATTTT
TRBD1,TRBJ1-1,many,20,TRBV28,CASRGRRGIQGRRRNTEAFF,TGTGCCAGCAGGGGACGGAGGGGAATACAGGGGCGGAGGAGGAACACTGAAGCTTTCTTT
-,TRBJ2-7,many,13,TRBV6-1,CASSTEDSAEQYF,TGTGCCAGCAGTACAGAGGACAGTGCCGAGCAGTACTTC
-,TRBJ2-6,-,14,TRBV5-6,CASSELSGANVLTF,TGTGCCAGCAGCGAGCTTTCTGGGGCCAACGTCCTGACTTTC
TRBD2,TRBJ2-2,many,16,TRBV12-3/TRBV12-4,CASSPEREGRTGELFF,TGTGCCAGCAGCCCAGAGCGGGAGGGCCGGACCGGGGAGCTGTTTTTT
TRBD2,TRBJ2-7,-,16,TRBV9,CASSVGISGSSYEQYF,TGTGCCAGCAGCGTAGGGATTAGCGGGAGCTCCTACGAGCAGTACTTC
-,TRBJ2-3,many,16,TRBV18,CASSPYPVGSTDTQYF,TGTGCCAGCTCACCTTATCCGGTTGGCAGCACAGATACGCAGTATTTT
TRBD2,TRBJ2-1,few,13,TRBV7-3,CASSLGTTNEQFF,TGTGCCAGCAGCCTCGGGACTACCAATGAGCAGTTCTTC
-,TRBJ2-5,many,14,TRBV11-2,CASSSGLYQETQYF,TGTGCCAGCAGCTCCGGACTATACCAAGAGACCCAGTACTTC
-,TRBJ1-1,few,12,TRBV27,CASSPTGRSAFF,TGTGCCAGCAGCCCCACCGGGCGAAGTGCTTTCTTT
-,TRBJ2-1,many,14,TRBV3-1,CASTTPPGRPEQFF,TGTGCCAGCACCACCCCGCCGGGCCGTCCTGAGCAGTTCTTC
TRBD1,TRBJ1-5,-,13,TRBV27,CASSEGQTKAQHF,TGTGCCAGCAGCGAGGGACAGACTAAGGCCCAGCATTTT
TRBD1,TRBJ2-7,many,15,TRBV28,CASSPPGTGSPEQYF,TGTGCCAGCAGTCCACCTGGGACAGGGTCCCCCGAGCAGTACTTC
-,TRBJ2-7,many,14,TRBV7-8,CASSRGWIADEQYF,TGTGCCAGCAGCCGGGGCTGGATAGCTGACGAGCAGTACTTC
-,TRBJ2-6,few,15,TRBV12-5,CASGQTVSGANVLTF,TGTGCTAGTGGTCAGACTGTATCTGGGGCCAACGTCCTGACTTTC
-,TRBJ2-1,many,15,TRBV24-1,CATSDPRTDYNEQFF,TGTGCCACCAGTGATCCAAGGACAGACTACAATGAGCAGTTCTTC
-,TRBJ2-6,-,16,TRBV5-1,CASSGGHQLGANVLTF,TGCGCCAGCAGCGGGGGACACCAACTTGGGGCCAACGTCCTGACTTTC
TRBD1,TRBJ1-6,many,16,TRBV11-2,CASSPRDRGLRSPLHF,TGTGCCAGCAGCCCGCGGGACAGGGGGCTGCGTTCACCCCTCCACTTT
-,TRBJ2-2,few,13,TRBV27,CASSLRVGGELFF,TGTGCCAGCAGTTTACGCGTGGGCGGGGAGCTGTTTTTT
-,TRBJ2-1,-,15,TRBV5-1,CASSLRNPEGDEQFF,TGCGCCAGCAGCTTGCGGAACCCAGAGGGCGATGAGCAGTTCTTC
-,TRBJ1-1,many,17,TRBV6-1,CASSPALVAFFGQLAFF,-
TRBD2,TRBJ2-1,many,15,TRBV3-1,CASSRTSGRGNEQFF,TGTGCCAGCAGTCGGACTAGCGGGAGGGGCAATGAGCAGTTCTTC
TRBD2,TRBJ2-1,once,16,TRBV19,CASSQRASGIGNEQFF,TGTGCCAGTAGTCAGAGGGCTAGCGGGATAGGGAATGAGCAGTTCTTC
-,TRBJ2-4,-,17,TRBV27,CASSPVAGPLAKNIQYF,TGTGCCAGCAGTCCCGTCGCAGGGCCTCTAGCCAAAAACATTCAGTACTTC
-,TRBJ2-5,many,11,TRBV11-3,CASSRDSGQYF,TGTGCCAGCAGCCGAGACAGCGGCCAGTACTTC
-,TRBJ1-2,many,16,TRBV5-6,CASSLLALQHFYGYTF,TGTGCCAGCAGCTTACTTGCCCTCCAGCATTTTTATGGCTACACCTTC
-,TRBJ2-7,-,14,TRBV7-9,CASSLTGTLDEQYF,TGTGCCAGCAGCTTGACCGGGACTCTTGACGAGCAGTACTTC
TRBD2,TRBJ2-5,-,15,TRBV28,CASRTGLAEAGTQYF,TGTGCCAGCAGGACGGGACTAGCGGAGGCGGGGACCCAGTACTTC
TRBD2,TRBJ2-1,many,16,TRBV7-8,CASSHRRLAGKNEQFF,TGTGCCAGCAGCCACCGAAGACTAGCGGGAAAGAATGAGCAGTTCTTC
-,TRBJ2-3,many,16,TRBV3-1,CASSQGQVGPTDTQYF,TGTGCCAGCAGCCAAGGGCAGGTGGGACCCACAGATACGCAGTATTTT
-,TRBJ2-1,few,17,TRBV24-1,CATSDRTGTRSYNEQFF,TGTGCCACCAGTGATCGTACAGGGACGCGCTCCTACAATGAGCAGTTCTTC
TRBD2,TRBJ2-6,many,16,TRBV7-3,CASSPLGGAGANVLTF,TGTGCCAGCAGCCCCTTGGGAGGGGCTGGGGCCAACGTCCTGACTTTC
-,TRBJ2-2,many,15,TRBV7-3,CASSLGTPGSGELFF,TGTGCCAGCAGCTTAGGGACCCCTGGGTCCGGGGAGCTGTTTTTT
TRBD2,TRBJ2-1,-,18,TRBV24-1,CATSDLSGLAGAYNEQFF,TGTGCCACCAGTGATTTGTCGGGACTAGCGGGAGCATACAATGAGCAGTTCTTC
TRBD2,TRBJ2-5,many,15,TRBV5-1,CASSFSGSRQETQYF,TGCGCCAGCAGCTTCAGCGGGAGTAGACAAGAGACCCAGTACTTC
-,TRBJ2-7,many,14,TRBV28,CASREGFSAYEQYF,TGTGCCAGCAGGGAGGGCTTTTCGGCCTACGAGCAGTACTTC
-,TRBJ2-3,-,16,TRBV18,CASSPLKTFRTDTQYF,TGTGCCAGCTCACCACTAAAAACCTTCCGCACAGATACGCAGTATTTT
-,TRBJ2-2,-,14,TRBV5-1,CASSAGPNTGELFF,TGCGCCAGCAGCGCGGGACCTAACACCGGGGAGCTGTTTTTT
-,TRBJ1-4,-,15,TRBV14,CASSQTEWRGEKLFF,TGTGCCAGCAGCCAAACGGAATGGAGGGGTGAAAAACTGTTTTTT
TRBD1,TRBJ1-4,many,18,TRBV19,CASSTLRDSPATNEKLFF,TGTGCCAGTAGTACGCTCCGGGACAGTCCGGCAACTAATGAAAAACTGTTTTTT
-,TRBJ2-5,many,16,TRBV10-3,CAISETGDGQSETQYF,TGTGCCATCAGTGAGACTGGGGACGGCCAGTCGGAGACCCAGTACTTC